The entry that follows covers one TCR beta chain sequence. Its antigen is undetermined. This record comes from a study of blood T cells in healthy people across ages. Regarding the study as a whole: Across samples, TCR beta diversity tracked strongly with naive T cell percentage. Higher diversity, along with more naive CD4+ cells, distinguished long-lived donors from aged donors.

This CDR3 has 13 amino acids. Trimming removed 4 bases from V and 2 bases from J, with 8 bases in between. The germline gives CDR1 LGHNA, CDR2 YNFKEQ. Alongside a J-beta primer mix, a sample-barcoded 5' primer served in a second PCR lasting about 7 to 11 cycles. TCRdb itself ran the 5' RACE reads through MiXCR, one entry per CDR3 protein. The sample records more than 1.4 million distinct CDR3 sequences, roughly 40% being singletons. The TCR was taken from a woman younger than 30 in good health. The sequencing input was blood. The chain is built from TRBV4-2 and TRBJ1-2, with D unclear. DNA of the CDR3: TGTGCCAGCAGCCCCAAGGGCAACTATGGCTACACCTTC. Translated: CASSPKGNYGYTF.